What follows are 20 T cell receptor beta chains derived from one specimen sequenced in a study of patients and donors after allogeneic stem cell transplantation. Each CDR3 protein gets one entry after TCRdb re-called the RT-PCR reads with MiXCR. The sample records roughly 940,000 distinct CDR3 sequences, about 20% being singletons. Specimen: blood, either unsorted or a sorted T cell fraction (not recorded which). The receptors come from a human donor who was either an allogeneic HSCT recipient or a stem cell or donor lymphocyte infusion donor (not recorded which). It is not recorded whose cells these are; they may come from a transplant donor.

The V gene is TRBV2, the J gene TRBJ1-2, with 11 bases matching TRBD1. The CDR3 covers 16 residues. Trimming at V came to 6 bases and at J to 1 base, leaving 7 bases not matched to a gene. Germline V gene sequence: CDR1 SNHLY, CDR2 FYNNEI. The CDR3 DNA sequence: TGTGCCAGCAGCCGGGACAGGGGGACATATAACTATGGCTACACCTTC. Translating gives CASSRDRGTYNYGYTF.

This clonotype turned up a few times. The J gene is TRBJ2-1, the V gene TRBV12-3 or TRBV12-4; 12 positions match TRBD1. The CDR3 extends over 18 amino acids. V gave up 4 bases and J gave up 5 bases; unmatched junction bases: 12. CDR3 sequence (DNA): TGTGCCAGCAGTTCATTCTACTACCGGGACAGGGGGCACAATGAGCAGTTCTTC. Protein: CASSSFYYRDRGHNEQFF.

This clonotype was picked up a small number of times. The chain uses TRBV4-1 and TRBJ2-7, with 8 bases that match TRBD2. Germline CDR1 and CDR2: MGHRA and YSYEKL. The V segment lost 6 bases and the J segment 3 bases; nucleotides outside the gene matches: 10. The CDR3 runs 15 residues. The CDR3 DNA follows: TGCGCCAGCAGACTTACCGCGGGGGGTTACTACGAGCAGTACTTC. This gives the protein CASRLTAGGYYEQYF.

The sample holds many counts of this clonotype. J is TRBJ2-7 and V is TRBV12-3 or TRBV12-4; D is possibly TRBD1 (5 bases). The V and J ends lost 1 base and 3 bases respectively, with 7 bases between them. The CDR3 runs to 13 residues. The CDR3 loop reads CASSLDRNYEQYF. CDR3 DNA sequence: TGTGCCAGCAGTTTAGACAGGAACTACGAGCAGTACTTC.

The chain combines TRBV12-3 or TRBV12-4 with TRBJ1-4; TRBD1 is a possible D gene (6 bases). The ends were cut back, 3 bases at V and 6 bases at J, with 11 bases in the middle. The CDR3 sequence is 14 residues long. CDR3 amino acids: CASSLGSGDEKLFF. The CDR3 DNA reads TGTGCCAGCAGTTTGGGGTCAGGGGATGAAAAACTGTTTTTT.

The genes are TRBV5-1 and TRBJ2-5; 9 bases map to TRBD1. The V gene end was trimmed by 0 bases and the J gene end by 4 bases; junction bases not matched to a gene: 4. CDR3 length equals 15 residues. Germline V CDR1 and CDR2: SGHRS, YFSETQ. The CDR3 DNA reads TGCGCCAGCAGCTTGGTGGGGACAGGGATAGAGACCCAGTACTTC. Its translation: CASSLVGTGIETQYF.

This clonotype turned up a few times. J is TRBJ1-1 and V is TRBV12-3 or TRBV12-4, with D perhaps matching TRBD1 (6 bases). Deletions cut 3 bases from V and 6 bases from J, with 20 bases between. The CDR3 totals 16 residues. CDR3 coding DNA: TGTGCCAGCAGTTTTGGCCGGGGGCAGGGGCACCCTGAAGCTTTCTTT. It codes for CASSFGRGQGHPEAFF.

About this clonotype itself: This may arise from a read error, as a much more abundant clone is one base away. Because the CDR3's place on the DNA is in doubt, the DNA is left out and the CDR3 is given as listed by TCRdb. The CDR3 loop reads CASSFGQGAEFF. The chain couples TRBV5-1 to TRBJ2-1; the table's D gene call, TRBD1, was not cross checked with the DNA. CDR1 is SGHRS, CDR2 YFSETQ, per germline. The CDR3 has 12 residues if both end residues are counted.

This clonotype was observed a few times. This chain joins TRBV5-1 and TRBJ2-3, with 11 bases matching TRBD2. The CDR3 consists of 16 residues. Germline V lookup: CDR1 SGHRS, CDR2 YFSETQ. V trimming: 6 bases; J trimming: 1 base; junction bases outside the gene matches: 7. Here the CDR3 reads CASKVTSGSRTDTQYF. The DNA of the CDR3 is TGCGCCAGCAAGGTTACTAGCGGGAGCCGCACAGATACGCAGTATTTT.

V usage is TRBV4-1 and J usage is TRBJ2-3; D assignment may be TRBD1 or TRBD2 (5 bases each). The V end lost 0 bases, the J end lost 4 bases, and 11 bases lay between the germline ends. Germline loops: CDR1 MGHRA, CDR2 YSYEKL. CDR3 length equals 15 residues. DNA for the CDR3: TGCGCCAGCAGCCAAGATCGAGGGGCTTCAGATACGCAGTATTTT. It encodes CASSQDRGASDTQYF.

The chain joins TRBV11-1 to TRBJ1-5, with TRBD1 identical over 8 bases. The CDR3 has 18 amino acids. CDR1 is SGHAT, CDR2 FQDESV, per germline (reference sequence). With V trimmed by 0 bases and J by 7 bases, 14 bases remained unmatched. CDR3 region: CASSLAPIGQGGRQPQHF. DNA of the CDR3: TGTGCCAGCAGCTTAGCGCCTATCGGACAGGGCGGAAGACAGCCCCAGCATTTT.

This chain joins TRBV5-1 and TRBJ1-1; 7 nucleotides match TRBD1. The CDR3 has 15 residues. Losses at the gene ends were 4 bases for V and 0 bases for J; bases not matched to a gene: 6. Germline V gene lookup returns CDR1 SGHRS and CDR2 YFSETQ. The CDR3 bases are TGCGCCAGCAGCCCGGGACAGCCAATGAACACTGAAGCTTTCTTT. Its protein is CASSPGQPMNTEAFF.

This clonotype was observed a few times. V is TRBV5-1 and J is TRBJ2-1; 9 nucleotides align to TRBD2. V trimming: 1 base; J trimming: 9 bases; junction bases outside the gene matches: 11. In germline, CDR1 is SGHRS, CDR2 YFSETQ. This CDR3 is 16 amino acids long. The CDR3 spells CASSLILPSGDGEQFF. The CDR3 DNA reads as TGCGCCAGCAGCTTGATTCTGCCTAGCGGGGATGGTGAGCAGTTCTTC.

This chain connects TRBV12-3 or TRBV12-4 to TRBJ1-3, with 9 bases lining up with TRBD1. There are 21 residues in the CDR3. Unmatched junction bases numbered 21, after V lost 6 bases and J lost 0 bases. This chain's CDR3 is CASRFRDRAAQTVSSGNTIYF. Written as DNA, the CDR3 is TGTGCCAGCAGGTTCCGGGACAGGGCCGCGCAAACCGTGAGCTCTGGAAACACCATATATTTT.

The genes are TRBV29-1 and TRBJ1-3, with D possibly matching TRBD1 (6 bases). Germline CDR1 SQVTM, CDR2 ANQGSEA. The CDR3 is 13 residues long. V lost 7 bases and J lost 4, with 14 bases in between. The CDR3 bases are TGCAGCGGGACCAGGGGAGCGGGAAACACCATATATTTT. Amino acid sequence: CSGTRGAGNTIYF.

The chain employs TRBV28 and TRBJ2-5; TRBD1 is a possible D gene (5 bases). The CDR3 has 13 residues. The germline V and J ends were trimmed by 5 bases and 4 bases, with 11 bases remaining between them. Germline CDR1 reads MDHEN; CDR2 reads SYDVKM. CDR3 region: CASSRTLRETQYF. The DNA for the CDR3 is TGTGCCAGCAGTAGGACACTTCGAGAGACCCAGTACTTC.

The CDR3 coding sequence is TGTGCCAGCAGAACCCCCGGCCTTTTCGACGAGCAGTACTTC. Amino acid sequence: CASRTPGLFDEQYF. The rearrangement uses TRBV6-1 and TRBJ2-7; D call uncertain. V was shortened by 6 bases and J by 5 bases, with 17 bases between the two germline ends. This CDR3 region has 14 residues. Germline V lookup: CDR1 MNHNS, CDR2 SASEGT.

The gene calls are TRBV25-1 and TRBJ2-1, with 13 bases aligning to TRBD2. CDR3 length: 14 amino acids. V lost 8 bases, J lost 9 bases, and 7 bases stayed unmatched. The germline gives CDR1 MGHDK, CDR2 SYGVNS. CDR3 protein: CASGGTSGAGEQFF. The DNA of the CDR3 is TGTGCCAGCGGTGGGACTAGCGGGGCGGGTGAGCAGTTCTTC.

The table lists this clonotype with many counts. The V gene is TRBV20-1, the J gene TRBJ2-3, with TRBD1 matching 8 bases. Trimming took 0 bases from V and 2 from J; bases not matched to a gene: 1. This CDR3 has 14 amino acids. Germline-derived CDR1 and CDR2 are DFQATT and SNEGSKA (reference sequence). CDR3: CSAREDRDTDTQYF. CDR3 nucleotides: TGCAGTGCTAGAGAGGACAGGGACACAGATACGCAGTATTTT.

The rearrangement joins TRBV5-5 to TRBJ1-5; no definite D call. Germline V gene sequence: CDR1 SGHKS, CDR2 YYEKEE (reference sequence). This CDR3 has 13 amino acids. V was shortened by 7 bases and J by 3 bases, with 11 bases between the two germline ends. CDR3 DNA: TGTGCCAGCCAATCGGGGTACAATCAGCCCCAGCATTTT. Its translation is CASQSGYNQPQHF.